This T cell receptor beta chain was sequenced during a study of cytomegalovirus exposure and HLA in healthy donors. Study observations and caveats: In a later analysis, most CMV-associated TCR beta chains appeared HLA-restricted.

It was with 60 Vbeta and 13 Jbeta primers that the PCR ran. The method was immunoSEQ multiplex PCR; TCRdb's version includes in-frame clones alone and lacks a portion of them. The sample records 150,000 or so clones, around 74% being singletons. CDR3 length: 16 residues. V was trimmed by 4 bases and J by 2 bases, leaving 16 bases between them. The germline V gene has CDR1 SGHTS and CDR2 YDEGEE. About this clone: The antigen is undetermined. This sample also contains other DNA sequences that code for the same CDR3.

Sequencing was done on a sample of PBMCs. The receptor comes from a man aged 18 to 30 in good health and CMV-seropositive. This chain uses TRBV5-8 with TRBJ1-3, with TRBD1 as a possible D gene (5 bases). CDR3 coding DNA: TGTGCCAGCAGCGCCCGCCAGGGTGTACCTGGAAACACCATATATTTT. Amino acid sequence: CASSARQGVPGNTIYF.